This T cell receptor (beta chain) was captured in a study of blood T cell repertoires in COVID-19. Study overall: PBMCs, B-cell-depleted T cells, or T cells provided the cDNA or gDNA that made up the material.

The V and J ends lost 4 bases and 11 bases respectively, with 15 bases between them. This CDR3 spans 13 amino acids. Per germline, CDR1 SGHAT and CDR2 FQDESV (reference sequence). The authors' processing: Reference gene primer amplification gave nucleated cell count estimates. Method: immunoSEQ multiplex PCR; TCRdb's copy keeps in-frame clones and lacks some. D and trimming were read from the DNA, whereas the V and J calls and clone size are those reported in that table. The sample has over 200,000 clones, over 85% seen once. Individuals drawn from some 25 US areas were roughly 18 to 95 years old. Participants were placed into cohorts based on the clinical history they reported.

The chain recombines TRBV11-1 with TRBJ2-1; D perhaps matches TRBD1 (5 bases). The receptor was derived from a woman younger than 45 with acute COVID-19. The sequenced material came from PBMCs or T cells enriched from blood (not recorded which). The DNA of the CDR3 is TGTGCCAGCAGCTCCGAAAACCTGGGGCAGCAGTTCTTC. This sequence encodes CASSSENLGQQFF.